These 32 T cell receptor beta chains were all obtained from the same sample, sequenced in a study of blood T cell repertoires in COVID-19 (dated by TCRdb to 2020 to 2022). Library preparation was by the immunoSEQ multiplex PCR assay. TCRdb re-hosts the immuneACCESS table, in-frame sequences only. Its copies lack some clones; in the studies checked, an unresolved V gene accounts for under half of them, and the cause for the rest is not known. Recorded for this sample are some 190,000 clones; 75% to 90% of them occurred a single time. Of the sample, around 2.3% falls within the top ten clones. Sequences were obtained from PBMCs or T cells enriched from blood (not recorded which). These receptors all stem from a woman aged 40-49 years with acute COVID-19.

This chain links TRBV5-1 with TRBJ2-1, with D perhaps matching TRBD2 (5 bases). CDR3 length: 15 amino acids. CDR1 and CDR2 from the germline V gene are SGHRS and YFSETQ. With 4 bases removed from V and 0 bases from J, the gap between germline ends came to 11 bases. The CDR3 DNA reads TGCGCCAGCAGCGCACTAGAAAGCTCCTACAATGAGCAGTTCTTC. Translating gives CASSALESSYNEQFF.

In DNA, the CDR3 is TGTGCCATCAGTGAGATGGGGAGGGGAACCCTCCACTTT. Translation: CAISEMGRGTLHF. The rearrangement uses TRBV10-3 and TRBJ1-6; a possible D gene is TRBD1 (5 bases). The V gene's germline CDR1 is ENHRY and CDR2 SYGVKD. Deletions cut 2 bases from V and 14 bases from J, with 13 bases between. The CDR3 is 13 residues long.

This chain uses TRBV7-8 with TRBJ1-3; D is perhaps TRBD1 (5 bases). The CDR3 spans 16 residues. V lost 5 bases, J lost 2 bases, and 16 bases lay in between. Germline V lookup: CDR1 SGHVS, CDR2 FQNEAQ. The CDR3 DNA reads as TGTGCCAGCAGCAGTCTGTTGTGGGGGGCTGGAAACACCATATATTTT. Protein product: CASSSLLWGAGNTIYF.

Note on this clone: The junction departs from the called germline gene at one end, perhaps through a read error. This chain joins TRBV28 and TRBJ2-7; 7 bases agree with TRBD1. CDR1 and CDR2 (germline): MDHEN, SYDVKM. The CDR3 totals 11 residues. CDR3 in amino acids: CASRSGTAFNF. The CDR3 DNA reads as TGTGCCAGCAGGAGTGGGACAGCCTTTAACTTC.

The gene calls are TRBV5-1 and TRBJ2-3, with D tentatively TRBD2 (6 bases). The germline V gene has CDR1 SGHRS and CDR2 YFSETQ. The CDR3 consists of 15 residues. V was clipped by 6 bases and J by 5 bases, with 19 bases between them. The CDR3 protein is CASTRDSASGDTQYF. CDR3 sequence (DNA): TGCGCCAGCACCCGGGACTCCGCCTCTGGAGATACGCAGTATTTT.

The count of this clone is one. V usage is TRBV21-1 and J usage is TRBJ2-5; the D call in the table, TRBD1, was not verified against the DNA. TRBV21-1 is designated a pseudogene. This CDR3 region has 15 residues. The CDR3 protein is CASSKGEQGYETQYF. CDR3 nucleotide sequence: TGTGCCAGCAGCAAAGGGGAACAGGGGTACGAGACCCAGTACTTC.

This clone was seen a single time. The chain couples TRBV9 to TRBJ1-4, with D perhaps TRBD1 (5 bases). V lost 4 bases, J lost 0 bases, and 19 bases lay in between. The germline gives CDR1 SGDLS, CDR2 YYNGEE. CDR3 length equals 18 residues. The CDR3: CASSSHSGAFTTNEKLFF. The CDR3 coding sequence is TGTGCCAGCAGCTCCCATAGCGGGGCCTTCACAACTAATGAAAAACTGTTTTTT. The full variable domain, in which reference TRBV9 and TRBJ1-4 provide the parts outside the CDR3, is DSGVTQTPKHLITATGQRVTLRCSPRSGDLSVYWYQQSLDQGLQFLIQYYNGEERAKGNILERFSAQQFPDLHSELNLSSLELGDSALYFCASSSHSGAFTTNEKLFFGSGTQLSVL.

V is TRBV19 and J is TRBJ2-2, with D perhaps matching TRBD2 (5 bases). This CDR3 contains 16 residues. Germline V lookup: CDR1 LNHDA, CDR2 SQIVND (reference sequence). V lost 0 bases and J 5 bases, leaving 13 bases between the germline ends. As DNA, the CDR3 is TGTGCCAGTAGTATAGATAAGAGGGAGACTACCGGGGAGCTGTTTTTT. Residues: CASSIDKRETTGELFF.

The chain couples TRBV6-5 to TRBJ2-7; maybe TRBD1 (6 bases). Germline assignment: CDR1 MNHEY and CDR2 SVGAGI. V shed 2 bases and J shed 5 bases, with 10 bases lying between them. This CDR3 comprises 13 residues. CDR3 loop: CASSYTQGNEQYF. CDR3 nucleotide sequence: TGTGCCAGCAGTTACACCCAGGGGAACGAGCAGTACTTC.

The chain has TRBV15 and TRBJ1-4; no firm D call. The CDR3 has 13 residues. The V end was cut by 3 bases, the J end by 5 bases, with 7 bases between. Germline V lookup: CDR1 LNHNV, CDR2 YYDKDF (reference sequence). DNA of the CDR3: TGTGCCACCAGCAGGGCCCTCAATGAAAAACTGTTTTTT. This encodes CATSRALNEKLFF.

This clone was observed once. The CDR3 loop is CASSLGAQANTGELFF. Written as DNA, the CDR3 is TGTGCCAGCAGCTTAGGGGCGCAGGCTAACACCGGGGAGCTGTTTTTT. The chain combines TRBV11-3 with TRBJ2-2, with no clear D. From germline, CDR1 is SGHNT and CDR2 YENEEA. This CDR3 comprises 16 residues. V lost 1 base to trimming and J lost 2 bases, with 11 bases between them.

This chain's CDR3 is CASGKDRGSLDEQFF. The CDR3 DNA reads TGTGCTAGTGGCAAGGACAGGGGGAGTTTGGATGAGCAGTTCTTC. The V and J genes are TRBV12-5 and TRBJ2-1; TRBD1 matches 10 bases. Unmatched junction bases numbered 10, after V lost 6 bases and J lost 8 bases. The germline gives CDR1 LGHNT, CDR2 FRNRAP. This CDR3 comprises 15 residues.

The chain employs TRBV10-1 and TRBJ2-3; perhaps TRBD1 as D (6 bases). This CDR3 has 15 amino acids. With 5 bases removed from V and 3 bases from J, the gap between germline ends came to 15 bases. Germline V gene data show CDR1 as WNHNN and CDR2 as SYGVQD (reference sequence). The CDR3 protein is CASSNRGHGTDTQYF. In nucleotides, the CDR3 is TGCGCCAGCAGTAACCGGGGACACGGGACAGATACGCAGTATTTT.

This rearrangement joins TRBV7-9 to TRBJ2-3; 8 bases agree with TRBD1. V lost 4 bases to trimming and J lost 2 bases; unmatched junction nucleotides: 2. Looked up from germline, CDR1 is SEHNR and CDR2 is FQNEAQ (reference sequence). This CDR3 region has 14 residues. The CDR3 nucleotides are TGTGCCAGCAGCTACAGGGGGTCCACAGATACGCAGTATTTT. The encoded protein is CASSYRGSTDTQYF.

The rearrangement uses TRBV6-5 and TRBJ1-1; no definite D call. Germline CDR1 is MNHEY and CDR2 is SVGAGI. The V and J ends lost 5 bases and 5 bases respectively, with 18 bases between them. The CDR3 loop spans 15 amino acids. The CDR3 nucleotides are TGTGCCAGCAGTCGTGGTGACGGGCGGGGTACTGAAGCTTTCTTT. It is translated as CASSRGDGRGTEAFF.

The chain combines TRBV28 with TRBJ1-5; 9 bases align to TRBD1. Unmatched junction bases numbered 3, after V lost 2 bases and J lost 1 base. The germline gives CDR1 MDHEN, CDR2 SYDVKM. The CDR3 is 16 residues long. This chain's CDR3 is CASSLIGQGSNQPQHF. The CDR3 nucleotides are TGTGCCAGCAGTTTAATAGGACAGGGGAGCAATCAGCCCCAGCATTTT.

The chain recombines TRBV15 with TRBJ2-7, with 10 bases that match TRBD2. CDR1 and CDR2 from the germline V gene are LNHNV and YYDKDF (reference sequence). The CDR3 contains 14 residues. V shed 1 base and J 7 bases; nucleotides not matched to a gene: 4. The DNA for the CDR3 is TGTGCCACCAGCAGAGCGGGACTAGCGAGGGAGCAGTACTTC. Amino acids: CATSRAGLAREQYF.

This rearrangement joins TRBV7-3 to TRBJ2-5, with a possible D match to TRBD2 (5 bases). Germline V gene data show CDR1 as SGHTA and CDR2 as FQGTGA. V lost 4 bases, J lost 4 bases, and 10 bases lay in between. This CDR3 is built from 13 residues. Here the CDR3 reads CASSSGYGETQYF. The CDR3 bases are TGTGCCAGCAGCTCGGGGTACGGAGAGACCCAGTACTTC.

The rearrangement uses TRBV9 and TRBJ2-1; D remains unclear. Germline V gene data show CDR1 as SGDLS and CDR2 as YYNGEE. The length of the CDR3 is 13 residues. V gave up 5 bases and J gave up 5 bases, with 11 bases separating them. The CDR3 here is CASRGSLDNEQFF. The CDR3 DNA reads TGTGCCAGCAGGGGTAGCCTTGACAATGAGCAGTTCTTC.

The chain uses TRBV9 and TRBJ2-1; D is possibly TRBD1 (5 bases). The CDR3 covers 15 residues. V gave up 0 bases and J gave up 4 bases, with 11 bases separating them. Germline assignment: CDR1 SGDLS and CDR2 YYNGEE. The CDR3 bases are TGTGCCAGCAGCGTAGGACAGATCGGATACAATGAGCAGTTCTTC. This translates into CASSVGQIGYNEQFF.

This rearrangement joins TRBV24-1 to TRBJ2-1; 12 nucleotides line up with TRBD2. V lost 4 bases, J lost 2 bases, and 5 bases stayed unmatched. This CDR3 has 17 amino acids. The germline V gene has CDR1 KGHDR and CDR2 SFDVKD. CDR3 coding DNA: TGTGCCACCAGTGAGTGGACTAGCGGGAACACCTACAATGAGCAGTTCTTC. Translation: CATSEWTSGNTYNEQFF.

J is TRBJ2-2 and V is TRBV30; D is unresolved. Between the trimmed V and J ends, which lost 3 bases and 9 bases, there was a span of 14 bases. Germline V gives CDR1 GTSNPN, CDR2 SVGIG (reference sequence). CDR3 size: 13 residues. CDR3 residues: CAWSTRWPRELFF. For the CDR3, the DNA is TGTGCCTGGAGCACACGCTGGCCAAGGGAGCTGTTTTTT.

V and J are TRBV30 and TRBJ1-1; 8 nucleotides line up with TRBD1. In germline, CDR1 is GTSNPN, CDR2 SVGIG (reference sequence). This CDR3 spans 13 amino acids. The J segment lost 4 bases and the V segment lost 4 bases, leaving 5 bases of the junction unmatched. The CDR3 loop is CAWITGGITEAFF. The CDR3 DNA follows: TGTGCCTGGATAACAGGGGGGATCACTGAAGCTTTCTTT. Based on the CDR3 plus reference TRBV30 and TRBJ1-1, the full variable domain is SQTIHQWPATLVQPVGSPLSLECTVEGTSNPNLYWYRQAAGRGLQLLFYSVGIGQISSEVPQNLSASRPQDRQFILSSKKLLLSDSGFYLCAWITGGITEAFFGQGTRLTVV.

V usage is TRBV11-2 and J usage is TRBJ2-5, with 7 bases aligning to TRBD1. J gave up 9 bases and V 5 bases, and 12 bases lay outside the gene matches. Germline lookup yields CDR1 SGHAT and CDR2 FQNNGV. This CDR3 has 14 residues. The CDR3 protein is CASSPMGQSISQYF. The CDR3 DNA follows: TGTGCCAGCAGCCCGATGGGACAGAGTATATCCCAGTACTTC.

The chain employs TRBV12-3 or TRBV12-4 and TRBJ1-1; D gene unclear. The CDR3 is 13 amino acids. Between the trimmed V and J ends, which lost 7 bases and 5 bases, there was a span of 14 bases. In DNA, the CDR3 is TGTGCCAGCAACCGTGGAGTGTCTACTGAAGCTTTCTTT. It specifies CASNRGVSTEAFF.

The V and J genes are TRBV19 and TRBJ2-1; D possibly corresponds to TRBD2 (7 bases). The CDR3 covers 16 residues. CDR1 and CDR2 (germline): LNHDA, SQIVND (reference sequence). V lost 0 bases and J 4 bases, leaving 13 bases between the germline ends. CDR3 protein: CASSIEGGGPYNEQFF. The CDR3 bases are TGTGCCAGTAGTATAGAGGGCGGGGGCCCTTACAATGAGCAGTTCTTC.

Worth noting for this clone: The sample contains more than one DNA sequence encoding this CDR3. V and J are TRBV28 and TRBJ2-7; a possible D gene is TRBD1 (5 bases). The V gene's germline CDR1 is MDHEN and CDR2 SYDVKM. Between the trimmed V and J ends, which lost 3 bases and 5 bases, there was a span of 17 bases. The CDR3 spans 15 residues. CDR3 sequence: CASSLWGRGQNEQYF. CDR3 bases: TGTGCCAGCAGTTTGTGGGGAAGGGGCCAAAACGAGCAGTACTTC.

The chain employs TRBV18 and TRBJ1-1, with 9 bases aligning to TRBD1. J gave up 5 bases and V 6 bases, and 13 bases lay outside the gene matches. Germline V lookup: CDR1 KGHSH, CDR2 LQKENI. The CDR3 length is 16 residues. The CDR3 DNA reads as TGTGCCAGCTCCCCCGGACAGGGGAAGGCCGGAACTGAAGCTTTCTTT. This gives the protein CASSPGQGKAGTEAFF. The whole variable domain, filled in from reference TRBV18 and TRBJ1-1, reads NAGVMQNPRHLVRRRGQEARLRCSPMKGHSHVYWYRQLPEEGLKFMVYLQKENIIDESGMPKERFSAEFPKEGPSILRIQQVVRGDSAAYFCASSPGQGKAGTEAFFGQGTRLTVV.

J is TRBJ2-3 and V is TRBV5-6, with D possibly matching TRBD1 (5 bases). This CDR3 region has 14 residues. The V end lost 1 base, the J end lost 6 bases, and 12 bases lay between the germline ends. Germline V CDR1 and CDR2: SGHDT, YYEEEE. The CDR3 bases are TGTGCCAGCAGCTTGTCCGTGGACACCGATACGCAGTATTTT. Translation: CASSLSVDTDTQYF.

This chain links TRBV7-9 with TRBJ1-2; D is possibly TRBD1 (5 bases). The V end lost 2 bases, the J end lost 8 bases, and 9 bases lay between the germline ends. Germline V gives CDR1 SEHNR, CDR2 FQNEAQ (reference sequence). This CDR3 spans 12 amino acids. The DNA of the CDR3 is TGTGCCAGCAGCTTACAGGGTTTCGGCTACACCTTC. The encoded protein is CASSLQGFGYTF.

This clone came up a few times. The chain employs TRBV4-2 and TRBJ2-7; 8 nucleotides line up with TRBD2. From germline, CDR1 is LGHNA and CDR2 YNFKEQ. Trimming at V came to 2 bases and at J to 7 bases, leaving 10 bases not matched to a gene. CDR3 length equals 15 residues. CDR3 amino acids: CASSQSTGGPGEQYF. In DNA form, the CDR3 reads TGTGCCAGCAGCCAATCTACGGGAGGGCCGGGAGAGCAGTACTTC.

The chain joins TRBV18 to TRBJ1-5; D is perhaps TRBD1 (5 bases). Trimming left V 0 bases short and J 2 bases short, with 8 bases between. Germline CDR1 is KGHSH and CDR2 is LQKENI. The CDR3 has 15 amino acids. In nucleotides, the CDR3 is TGTGCCAGCTCACCACCAGGGGCAGGCAATCAGCCCCAGCATTTT. Translation gives CASSPPGAGNQPQHF. The full variable domain, completed using reference TRBV18 and TRBJ1-5, is NAGVMQNPRHLVRRRGQEARLRCSPMKGHSHVYWYRQLPEEGLKFMVYLQKENIIDESGMPKERFSAEFPKEGPSILRIQQVVRGDSAAYFCASSPPGAGNQPQHFGDGTRLSIL.